The clone carrying this TCR beta chain has a handful of counts. The antigen remains undetermined. As the method for making TCR beta libraries, quantitative 5'-RACE with molecular barcodes was used. TCRdb itself ran the 5' RACE reads through MiXCR, one entry per CDR3 protein. There are under 300,000 distinct CDR3 sequences in the sample; 10% to 13% occur only once, and around 3% lies in the top ten. The CDR3 spans 14 residues. The germline V gene has CDR1 SGHRS and CDR2 YFSETQ. Germline trimming cut 0 bases from V and 7 bases from J; bases unmatched to any gene: 6. The sample comes from a study of CD8 T cells in ankylosing spondylitis. Overall study results and limits: Among TCR beta sequences, a motif of roughly 8 highly homologous variants appeared characteristic of ankylosing spondylitis blood.

The sample was blood, either unsorted or a sorted T cell fraction (not recorded which). The chain has TRBV5-1 and TRBJ2-5, with TRBD1 matching over 7 bases. This TCR was sampled from a male donor with ankylosing spondylitis or in good health (not recorded which). The chain's CDR3 is CASSLEGTDGTQYF. DNA for the CDR3: TGCGCCAGCAGCTTGGAAGGGACAGACGGGACCCAGTACTTC.